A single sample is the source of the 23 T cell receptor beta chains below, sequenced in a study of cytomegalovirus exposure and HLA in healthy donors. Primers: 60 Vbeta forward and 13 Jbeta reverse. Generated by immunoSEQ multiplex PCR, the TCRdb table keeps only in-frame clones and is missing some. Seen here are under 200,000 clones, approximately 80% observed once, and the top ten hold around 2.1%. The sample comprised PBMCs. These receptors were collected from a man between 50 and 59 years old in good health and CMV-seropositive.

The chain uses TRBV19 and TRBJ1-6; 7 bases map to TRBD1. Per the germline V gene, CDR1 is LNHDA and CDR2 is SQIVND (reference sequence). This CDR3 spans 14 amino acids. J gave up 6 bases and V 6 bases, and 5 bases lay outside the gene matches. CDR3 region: CASSRQGSNSPLHF. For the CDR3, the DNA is TGTGCCAGTAGCAGACAGGGTAGTAATTCACCCCTCCACTTT. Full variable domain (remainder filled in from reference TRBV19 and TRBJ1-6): DGGITQSPKYLFRKEGQNVTLSCEQNLNHDAMYWYRQDPGQGLRLIYYSQIVNDFQKGDIAEGYSVSREKKESFPLTVTSAQKNPTAFYLCASSRQGSNSPLHFGNGTRLTVT.

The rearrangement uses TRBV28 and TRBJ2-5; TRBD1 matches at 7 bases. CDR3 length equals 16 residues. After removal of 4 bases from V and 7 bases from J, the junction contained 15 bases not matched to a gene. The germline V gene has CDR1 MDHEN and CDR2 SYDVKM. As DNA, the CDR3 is TGTGCCAGCAGTTACGCCCTAGTGAAGGGGGCTGGGACCCAGTACTTC. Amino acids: CASSYALVKGAGTQYF.

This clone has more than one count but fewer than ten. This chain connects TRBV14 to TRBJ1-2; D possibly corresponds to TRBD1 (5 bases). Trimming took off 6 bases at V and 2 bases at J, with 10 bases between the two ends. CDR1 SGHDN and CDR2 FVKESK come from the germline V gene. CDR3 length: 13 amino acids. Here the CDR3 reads CASRLGGNYGYTF. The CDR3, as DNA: TGTGCCAGCAGACTTGGGGGGAACTATGGCTACACCTTC.

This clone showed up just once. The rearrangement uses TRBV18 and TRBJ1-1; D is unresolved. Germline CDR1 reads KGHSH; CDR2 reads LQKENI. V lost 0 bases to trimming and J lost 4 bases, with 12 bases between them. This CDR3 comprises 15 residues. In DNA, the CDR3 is TGTGCCAGCTCACCACCGAGGGCCGCGGGCACTGAAGCTTTCTTT. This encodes CASSPPRAAGTEAFF.

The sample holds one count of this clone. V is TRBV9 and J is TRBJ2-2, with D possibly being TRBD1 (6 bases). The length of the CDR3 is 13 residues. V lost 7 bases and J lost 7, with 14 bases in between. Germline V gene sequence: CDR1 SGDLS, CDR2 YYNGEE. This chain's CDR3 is CASSTGIIGELFF. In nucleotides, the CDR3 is TGTGCCAGCTCTACAGGGATAATCGGGGAGCTGTTTTTT.

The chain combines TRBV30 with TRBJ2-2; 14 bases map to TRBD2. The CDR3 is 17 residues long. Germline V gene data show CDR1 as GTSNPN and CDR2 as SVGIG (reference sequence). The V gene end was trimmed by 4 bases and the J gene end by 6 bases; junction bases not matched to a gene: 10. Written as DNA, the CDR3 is TGTGCCTGGACTGGGCCCCGACTAGCGGGGGGGCCCGGGGAGCTGTTTTTT. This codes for CAWTGPRLAGGPGELFF.

The CDR3 protein is CASSGGTNQPQHF. CDR3 sequence (DNA): TGTGCCAGCAGTGGGGGGACAAATCAGCCCCAGCATTTT. The rearrangement uses TRBV6-1 and TRBJ1-5; D is possibly TRBD1 (6 bases). Germline V gene data show CDR1 as MNHNS and CDR2 as SASEGT. V dropped 4 bases and J dropped 4 bases, with 8 bases sitting between them. There are 13 residues in the CDR3.

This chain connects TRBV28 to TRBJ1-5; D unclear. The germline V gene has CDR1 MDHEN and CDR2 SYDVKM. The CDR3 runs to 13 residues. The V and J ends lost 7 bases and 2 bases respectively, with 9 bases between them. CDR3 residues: CASIQIGNQPQHF. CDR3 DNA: TGTGCCAGCATCCAAATTGGCAATCAGCCCCAGCATTTT.

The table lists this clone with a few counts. The CDR3 here is CASSLPTSGGLQETQYF. CDR3 sequence (DNA): TGCGCCAGCAGCCTTCCGACTAGCGGGGGGCTCCAAGAGACCCAGTACTTC. The chain is built from TRBV4-1 and TRBJ2-5, with 13 bases lining up with TRBD2. The CDR3 is made up of 17 amino acids. Unmatched junction bases numbered 6, after V lost 4 bases and J lost 1 base. CDR1 is MGHRA and CDR2 is YSYEKL in the germline V gene.

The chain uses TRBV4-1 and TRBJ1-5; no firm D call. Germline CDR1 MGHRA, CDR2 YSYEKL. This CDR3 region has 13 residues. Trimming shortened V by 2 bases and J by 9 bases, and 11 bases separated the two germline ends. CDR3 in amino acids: CASSQFDAGPQHF. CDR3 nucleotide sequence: TGCGCCAGCAGCCAATTTGACGCGGGGCCCCAGCATTTT.

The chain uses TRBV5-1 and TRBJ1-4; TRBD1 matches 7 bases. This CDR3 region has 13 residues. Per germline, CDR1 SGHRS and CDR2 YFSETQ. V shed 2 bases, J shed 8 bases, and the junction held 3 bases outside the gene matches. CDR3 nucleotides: TGCGCCAGCAGCTTTGGACAGGTCGAAAAACTGTTTTTT. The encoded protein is CASSFGQVEKLFF. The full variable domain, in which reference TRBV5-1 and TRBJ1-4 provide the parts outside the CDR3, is KAGVTQTPRYLIKTRGQQVTLSCSPISGHRSVSWYQQTPGQGLQFLFEYFSETQRNKGNFPGRFSGRQFSNSRSEMNVSTLELGDSALYLCASSFGQVEKLFFGSGTQLSVL.

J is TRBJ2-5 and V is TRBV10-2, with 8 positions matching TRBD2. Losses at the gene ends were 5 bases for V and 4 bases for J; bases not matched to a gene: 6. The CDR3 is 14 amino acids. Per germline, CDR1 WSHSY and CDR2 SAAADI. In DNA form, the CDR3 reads TGCGCCAGCAGTCGGGAGGGGCAGGCAGAGACCCAGTACTTC. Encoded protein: CASSREGQAETQYF.

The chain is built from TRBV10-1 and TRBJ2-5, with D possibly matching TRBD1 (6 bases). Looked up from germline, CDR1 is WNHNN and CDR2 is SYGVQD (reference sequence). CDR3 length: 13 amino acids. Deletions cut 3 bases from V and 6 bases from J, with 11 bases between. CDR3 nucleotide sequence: TGCGCCAGCAGTGAAGGCAGGGGACAGACCCAGTACTTC. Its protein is CASSEGRGQTQYF.

The CDR3 DNA reads as TGTGCCAGTAGTTGGAATGGTTACAGGAACACCGGGGAGCTGTTTTTT. Translation gives CASSWNGYRNTGELFF. The rearrangement joins TRBV19 to TRBJ2-2, with D unclear. Trimming stripped 5 bases from V and 1 base from J, with 14 bases between. Germline V gene sequence: CDR1 LNHDA, CDR2 SQIVND (reference sequence). The CDR3 sequence is 16 residues long.

Here the CDR3 DNA reads TGTGCCAGCAGCCGGACAGGGAGACCCTACAATGAGCAGTTCTTC. Translating it yields CASSRTGRPYNEQFF. V usage is TRBV5-6 and J usage is TRBJ2-1; 8 bases line up with TRBD1. The CDR3 spans 15 residues. The germline V gene encodes CDR1 SGHDT and CDR2 YYEEEE. The trim removed 4 bases at V and 2 bases at J, leaving 5 bases unmatched.

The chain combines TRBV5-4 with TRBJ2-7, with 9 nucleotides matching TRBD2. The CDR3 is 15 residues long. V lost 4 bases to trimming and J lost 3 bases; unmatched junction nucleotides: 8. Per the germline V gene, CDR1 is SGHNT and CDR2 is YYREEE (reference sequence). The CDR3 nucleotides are TGTGCCAGCAGCACCGCTCTTAGCGGGGGCTACGAGCAGTACTTC. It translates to CASSTALSGGYEQYF.

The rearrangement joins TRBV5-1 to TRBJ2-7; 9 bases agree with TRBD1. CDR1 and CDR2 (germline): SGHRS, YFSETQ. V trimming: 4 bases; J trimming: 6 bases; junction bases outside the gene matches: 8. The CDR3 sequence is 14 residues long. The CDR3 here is CASSEDRGGGEQYF. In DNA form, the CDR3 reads TGCGCCAGCAGCGAGGACAGGGGAGGGGGCGAGCAGTACTTC.

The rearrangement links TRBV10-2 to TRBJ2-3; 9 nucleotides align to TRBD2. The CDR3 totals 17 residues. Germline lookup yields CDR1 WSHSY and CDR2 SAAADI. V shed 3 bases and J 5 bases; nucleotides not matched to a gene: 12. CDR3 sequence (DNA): TGCGCCAGCAGTGAAGCCTGGCGGGGGGGGAAGGGAGATACGCAGTATTTT. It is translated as CASSEAWRGGKGDTQYF.

CDR3 amino acids: CASSPGQANEQYF. CDR3 DNA: TGTGCCAGCAGCCCGGGACAGGCGAACGAGCAGTACTTC. This rearrangement joins TRBV7-2 to TRBJ2-7, with 8 bases aligning to TRBD1. There are 13 residues in the CDR3. In germline, CDR1 is SGHTA, CDR2 FQGNSA. Trimming cost V 5 bases and J 5 bases; bases outside gene matches: 5.

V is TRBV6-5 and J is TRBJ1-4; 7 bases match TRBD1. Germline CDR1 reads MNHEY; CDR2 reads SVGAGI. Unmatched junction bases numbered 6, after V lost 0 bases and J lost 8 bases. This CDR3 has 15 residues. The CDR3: CASSYSIQGEEKLFF. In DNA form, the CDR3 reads TGTGCCAGCAGTTACTCGATCCAGGGGGAAGAAAAACTGTTTTTT.

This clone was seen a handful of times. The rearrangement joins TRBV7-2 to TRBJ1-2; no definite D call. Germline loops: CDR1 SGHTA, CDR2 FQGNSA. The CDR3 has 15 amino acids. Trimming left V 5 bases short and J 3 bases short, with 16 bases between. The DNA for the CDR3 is TGTGCCAGCAGCCGCGGGCGCGGTGCTGACTATGGCTACACCTTC. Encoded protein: CASSRGRGADYGYTF.

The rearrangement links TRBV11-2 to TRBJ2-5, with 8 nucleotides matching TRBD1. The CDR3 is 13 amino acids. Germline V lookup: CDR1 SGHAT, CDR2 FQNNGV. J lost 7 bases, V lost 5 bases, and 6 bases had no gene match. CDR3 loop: CASSPGGGGTQYF. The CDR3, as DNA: TGTGCCAGCAGCCCAGGGGGCGGCGGGACCCAGTACTTC.

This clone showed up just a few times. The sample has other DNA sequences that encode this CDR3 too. The CDR3 sequence: CASSPVRVDTEAFF. CDR3 nucleotide sequence: TGTGCCAGCAGCCCCGTCAGGGTTGACACTGAAGCTTTCTTT. The chain couples TRBV7-9 to TRBJ1-1, with a possible D match to TRBD1 (5 bases). V dropped 5 bases and J dropped 3 bases, with 13 bases sitting between them. CDR1 and CDR2 (germline): SEHNR, FQNEAQ (reference sequence). This CDR3 contains 14 residues. The whole variable domain, filled in from reference TRBV7-9 and TRBJ1-1, reads DTGVSQNPRHKITKRGQNVTFRCDPISEHNRLYWYRQTLGQGPEFLTYFQNEAQLEKSRLLSDRFSAERPKGSFSTLEIQRTEQGDSAMYLCASSPVRVDTEAFFGQGTRLTVV.